This T cell receptor (beta chain) was identified during a study of Ad26.COV2.S vaccination and SARS-CoV-2 variants. Study results and caveats: Higher spike-specific TCR breadth was found in vaccine recipients than in placebo recipients.

As concerns this clone: What it binds is not known.

Profiled with immunoSEQ multiplex PCR; TCRdb holds only in-frame clones, not every one. This repertoire shows 400,000 to 450,000 clones, around 91% found once; its top ten account for roughly 4.3%. Treatment specified: some 20 received Ad26.COV2.S at low or high dose, single or two shots; 5 received placebo; per-sample allocation not given. Samples analyzed were those drawn on day 63 after the first vaccine or placebo injection. This sequence originates from a person between 18 and 60 years old who received the Ad26.COV2.S COVID-19 vaccine or a placebo. This sample comprised peripheral blood, obtained in a trial of Ad26.COV2.S vaccine versus placebo.

The CDR3: CASSGPDEQYF. As DNA, the CDR3 is TGTGCCAGCAGCGGGCCGGACGAGCAGTACTTC. V is TRBV11-2 and J is TRBJ2-7; D gene ambiguous. V was pared by 5 bases and J by 5 bases, with 7 bases between. Germline CDR1 SGHAT, CDR2 FQNNGV. This CDR3 has 11 amino acids. The entire variable domain, with the rest obtained from reference TRBV11-2 and TRBJ2-7, is as follows: EAGVAQSPRYKIIEKRQSVAFWCNPISGHATLYWYQQILGQGPKLLIQFQNNGVVDDSQLPKDRFSAERLKGVDSTLKIQPAKLEDSAVYLCASSGPDEQYFGPGTRLTVT.